A single sample is the source of the 26 T cell receptor beta chains below, sequenced in a study of T cells in pancreatic ductal adenocarcinoma. The repertoire was sequenced with immunoSEQ multiplex PCR; TCRdb's copy has only in-frame clones and lacks some. The sample records 9,000 to 15,000 clones, 86% being singletons. Surgery without prior neoadjuvant therapy was the treatment of the selected pancreatic ductal adenocarcinoma patients. The source material was PBMCs. These receptor sequences come from a human donor with pancreatic ductal adenocarcinoma.

The CDR3 loop reads CASSRDRFDQPQHF. The DNA for the CDR3 is TGTGCCAGTAGTAGGGACAGGTTCGATCAGCCCCAGCATTTT. This chain links TRBV19 with TRBJ1-5, with 8 bases fitting TRBD1. The CDR3 is 14 residues long. In germline, CDR1 is LNHDA, CDR2 SQIVND (reference sequence). Trimming removed 4 bases from V and 5 bases from J; junction bases left unmatched: 4.

V is TRBV2 and J is TRBJ1-1; D is ambiguous. CDR1 and CDR2 (germline): SNHLY, FYNNEI. V lost 3 bases, J lost 1 base, and 6 bases lay in between. CDR3 length: 13 residues. The CDR3 nucleotides are TGTGCCAGCAGTGATAATAGGAACACTGAAGCTTTCTTT. Translating gives CASSDNRNTEAFF.

The gene calls are TRBV25-1 and TRBJ1-1, with D possibly being TRBD1 (6 bases). Between the trimmed V and J ends, which lost 6 bases and 3 bases, there was a span of 17 bases. Germline CDR1 reads MGHDK; CDR2 reads SYGVNS. The CDR3 is 15 amino acids. CDR3 region: CASSPGGGTDTEAFF. CDR3 DNA: TGTGCCAGCAGCCCTGGAGGGGGTACGGACACTGAAGCTTTCTTT.

The chain employs TRBV7-6 and TRBJ1-4, with D unclear. Looked up from germline, CDR1 is SGHVS and CDR2 is FNYEAQ. This CDR3 contains 15 residues. V dropped 2 bases and J dropped 3 bases, with 10 bases sitting between them. The CDR3 spells CASSLWQAPNEKLFF. The CDR3 bases are TGTGCCAGCAGCTTATGGCAGGCACCTAATGAAAAACTGTTTTTT.

This clone came up a few times. This chain joins TRBV27 and TRBJ1-2, with D unresolved. With 3 bases removed from V and 7 bases from J, the gap between germline ends came to 15 bases. Germline V CDR1 and CDR2: MNHEY, SMNVEV (reference sequence). CDR3 length equals 14 residues. As DNA, the CDR3 is TGTGCCAGCAGTTTGGGGAGTGCTTTAGGTGGCTACACCTTC. Its translation: CASSLGSALGGYTF.

The rearrangement uses TRBV7-2 and TRBJ2-7; D gene unclear. CDR3 size: 15 residues. Trimming took 5 bases from V and 6 from J, leaving 20 bases between them. Per germline, CDR1 SGHTA and CDR2 FQGNSA. CDR3 sequence (DNA): TGTGCCAGCAGCCCGCCAGAGACTTACCCTTCCGAGCAGTACTTC. It codes for CASSPPETYPSEQYF.

The chain links TRBV19 to TRBJ2-7, with TRBD1 matching over 9 bases. CDR1 is LNHDA and CDR2 is SQIVND in the germline V gene (reference sequence). There are 13 residues in the CDR3. V lost 5 bases to trimming and J lost 6 bases; unmatched junction nucleotides: 5. CDR3 region: CASSQTGGSEQYF. Here the CDR3 DNA reads TGTGCCAGTAGTCAGACAGGGGGTTCCGAGCAGTACTTC.

The gene calls are TRBV7-8 and TRBJ2-2; D remains ambiguous. V lost 5 bases and J 6 bases, leaving 7 bases between the germline ends. This CDR3 comprises 12 residues. CDR1 SGHVS and CDR2 FQNEAQ come from the germline V gene. The CDR3 nucleotides are TGTGCCAGCAGCCATATCCCCGGGGAGCTGTTTTTT. Protein sequence: CASSHIPGELFF. Using reference TRBV7-8 and TRBJ2-2 for the parts outside the CDR3, the full variable domain is GAGVSQSPRYKVAKRGQDVALRCDPISGHVSLFWYQQALGQGPEFLTYFQNEAQLDKSGLPSDRFFAERPEGSVSTLKIQRTQQEDSAVYLCASSHIPGELFFGEGSRLTVL.

V is TRBV18 and J is TRBJ2-1; TRBD2 matches at 9 bases. Germline V gives CDR1 KGHSH, CDR2 LQKENI. This CDR3 spans 15 amino acids. Trimming took 2 bases from V and 8 from J; bases not matched to a gene: 7. The CDR3 is CASSPGTSLLDEQFF. The CDR3 DNA reads as TGTGCCAGCTCACCAGGGACTAGCCTTCTCGATGAGCAGTTCTTC.

V usage is TRBV7-6 and J usage is TRBJ2-7; 9 bases match TRBD1. The CDR3 runs 15 residues. Germline lookup yields CDR1 SGHVS and CDR2 FNYEAQ. Trimming took 1 base from V and 5 from J; bases not matched to a gene: 6. This CDR3 is CASSLVPGQGNEQYF. In DNA form, the CDR3 reads TGTGCCAGCAGCTTAGTTCCGGGACAGGGCAACGAGCAGTACTTC.

The chain is built from TRBV19 and TRBJ2-6; D tentatively fits TRBD1 or TRBD2 (5 bases each). This CDR3 region has 14 residues. The V end was cut by 7 bases, the J end by 2 bases, with 9 bases between. From germline, CDR1 is LNHDA and CDR2 SQIVND (reference sequence). The CDR3 sequence is CASTRGAGANVLTF. As DNA, the CDR3 is TGTGCCAGTACGAGGGGAGCTGGGGCCAACGTCCTGACTTTC.

This clone turned up a few times. The V and J genes are TRBV4-2 and TRBJ1-2; TRBD1 might be the D (6 bases). Trimming stripped 4 bases from V and 7 bases from J, with 10 bases between. Germline loops: CDR1 LGHNA, CDR2 YNFKEQ. The CDR3 sequence is 12 residues long. The CDR3 nucleotides read TGTGCCAGCAGCCCGGGGGGGGCTGGCTACACCTTC. Its protein is CASSPGGAGYTF.

This chain joins TRBV6-6 and TRBJ2-7, with D unresolved. Germline CDR1 is MNHNY and CDR2 is SVGAGI (reference sequence). This CDR3 region has 13 residues. Trimming pared 8 bases from V and 5 bases from J, leaving 16 bases between. CDR3 in DNA: TGTGCCAGCCGACATGGGGATATGGACGAGCAGTACTTC. Residues: CASRHGDMDEQYF.

About this clone itself: The germline gene is not matched at one end of the junction; a read error may be the cause. The chain joins TRBV13 to TRBJ2-4; TRBD2 might be the D (6 bases). Germline loops: CDR1 PRHDT, CDR2 FYEKMQ (reference sequence). The length of the CDR3 is 13 residues. The chain's CDR3 is CASSLVGGNIQYF. For the CDR3, the DNA is TGTGCCAGCAGTTTAGTGGGGGGAAACATTCAGTACTTC.

The chain joins TRBV6-1 to TRBJ1-2; TRBD1 agrees at 7 bases. With 0 bases clipped from V and 7 bases from J, the junction kept 14 bases outside the gene matches. The CDR3 is made up of 17 amino acids. CDR1 and CDR2 (germline): MNHNS, SASEGT. The CDR3 here is CASSEAGTAKGVGGYTF. CDR3 coding DNA: TGTGCCAGCAGTGAAGCGGGGACAGCGAAAGGCGTAGGTGGCTACACCTTC.

In this sample, this clone turned up once. This chain's CDR3 is CASSQEYGQTGPYEQYF. The DNA for the CDR3 is TGCGCCAGCAGCCAAGAGTACGGGCAGACTGGTCCCTACGAGCAGTACTTC. The chain links TRBV4-1 to TRBJ2-7; D call uncertain. Germline CDR1 and CDR2: MGHRA and YSYEKL. The CDR3 is made up of 17 amino acids. Between the trimmed V and J ends, which lost 0 bases and 2 bases, there was a span of 17 bases.

This chain links TRBV14 with TRBJ2-1; perhaps D is TRBD1 or TRBD2 (5 bases each). The CDR3 length is 14 residues. The germline gives CDR1 SGHDN, CDR2 FVKESK. V was pared by 4 bases and J by 5 bases, with 12 bases between. This chain's CDR3 is CASSLWGSHNEQFF. In DNA, the CDR3 is TGTGCCAGCAGCCTTTGGGGGTCCCACAATGAGCAGTTCTTC. The entire variable domain, with the rest obtained from reference TRBV14 and TRBJ2-1, is as follows: EAGVTQFPSHSVIEKGQTVTLRCDPISGHDNLYWYRRVMGKEIKFLLHFVKESKQDESGMPNNRFLAERTGGTYSTLKVQPAELEDSGVYFCASSLWGSHNEQFFGPGTRLTVL.

This chain joins TRBV2 and TRBJ1-1; the match to TRBD1 covers 10 bases. This CDR3 region has 14 residues. The germline V gene has CDR1 SNHLY and CDR2 FYNNEI. V lost 6 bases, J lost 5 bases, and 6 bases stayed unmatched. CDR3 in DNA: TGTGCCAGCAGATTGGGACAGGGGTGGACTGAAGCTTTCTTT. This codes for CASRLGQGWTEAFF.

With respect to this clone: In the same sample, other DNA sequences code for this CDR3. The chain has TRBV19 and TRBJ2-5; 12 bases map to TRBD1. The germline gives CDR1 LNHDA, CDR2 SQIVND (reference sequence). Trimming cost V 3 bases and J 5 bases; bases outside gene matches: 7. The CDR3 loop spans 16 amino acids. The CDR3 here is CASSISGQGAHETQYF. CDR3 DNA: TGTGCCAGTAGTATCTCGGGACAGGGGGCCCACGAGACCCAGTACTTC.

This rearrangement joins TRBV5-4 to TRBJ2-5, with D possibly matching TRBD2 (6 bases). This CDR3 is built from 14 residues. V was shortened by 2 bases and J by 5 bases, with 13 bases between the two germline ends. Germline assignment: CDR1 SGHNT and CDR2 YYREEE (reference sequence). CDR3 amino acids: CASSFSGQSETQYF. The CDR3 nucleotides read TGTGCCAGCAGCTTTAGCGGCCAGTCCGAGACCCAGTACTTC.

There are a few counts of this clone. Written as DNA, the CDR3 is TGTGCCACCAGCAGCCTAGAGATGGGAACCGGGGAGCTGTTTTTT. Translated, it gives CATSSLEMGTGELFF. The chain links TRBV15 to TRBJ2-2, with D unresolved. This CDR3 region has 15 residues. The germline V gene has CDR1 LNHNV and CDR2 YYDKDF (reference sequence). V gave up 3 bases and J gave up 5 bases, with 13 bases separating them. The full variable domain, in which reference TRBV15 and TRBJ2-2 provide the parts outside the CDR3, is DAMVIQNPRYQVTQFGKPVTLSCSQTLNHNVMYWYQQKSSQAPKLLFHYYDKDFNNEADTPDNFQSRRPNTSFCFLDIRSPGLGDTAMYLCATSSLEMGTGELFFGEGSRLTVL.

This clone has a single count. The chain carries TRBV2 and TRBJ1-6, with a tentative D call TRBD1 (6 bases). The V gene lost 6 bases and the J gene lost 6 bases, with 12 bases spanning the gap. The CDR3 is 14 amino acids. CDR1 and CDR2 from the germline V gene are SNHLY and FYNNEI. CDR3 sequence: CASRDGQSNSPLHF. CDR3 in DNA: TGTGCCAGCAGGGACGGACAGTCTAATTCACCCCTCCACTTT.

This chain links TRBV5-1 with TRBJ2-7, with D maybe TRBD1 (5 bases). Germline V lookup: CDR1 SGHRS, CDR2 YFSETQ. The CDR3 sequence is 14 residues long. V lost 7 bases, J lost 1 base, and 15 bases lay in between. CDR3 sequence: CASGSAGSSYEQYF. CDR3 sequence (DNA): TGCGCCAGCGGGTCGGCAGGGTCATCCTACGAGCAGTACTTC. Looking up the rest from reference TRBV5-1 and TRBJ2-7 gives the full variable domain: KAGVTQTPRYLIKTRGQQVTLSCSPISGHRSVSWYQQTPGQGLQFLFEYFSETQRNKGNFPGRFSGRQFSNSRSEMNVSTLELGDSALYLCASGSAGSSYEQYFGPGTRLTVT.

The chain carries TRBV29-1 and TRBJ1-1, with 11 nucleotides matching TRBD1. This CDR3 comprises 14 residues. Trimming removed 7 bases from V and 5 bases from J; junction bases left unmatched: 9. Looked up from germline, CDR1 is SQVTM and CDR2 is ANQGSEA. The CDR3 reads CSALRGTGGTEAFF. In DNA form, the CDR3 reads TGCAGCGCTCTGAGGGGGACAGGGGGTACTGAAGCTTTCTTT.

The rearrangement links TRBV30 to TRBJ2-3, with TRBD1 matching over 7 bases. The CDR3 sequence is 14 residues long. Germline loops: CDR1 GTSNPN, CDR2 SVGIG (reference sequence). The ends lost 3 bases at V and 0 bases at J; junction bases unmatched: 3. The CDR3 DNA reads as TGTGCCTGGAGGGCGGACAGGAGCACAGATACGCAGTATTTT. Its translation: CAWRADRSTDTQYF.

The CDR3 nucleotides are TGTGCCAGCAGCGTAGGACCCCTTACCATCGTCTCCTACAATGAGCAGTTCTTC. Residues: CASSVGPLTIVSYNEQFF. V usage is TRBV9 and J usage is TRBJ2-1; no firm D call. Germline V gene sequence: CDR1 SGDLS, CDR2 YYNGEE. Trimming took off 0 bases at V and 0 bases at J, with 16 bases between the two ends. There are 18 residues in the CDR3.